Given below is one TCR beta chain in context. Researchers collected ten milliliters of peripheral blood from every single donor. Then a second PCR, running about 6 to 12 cycles, was carried out with a sample-barcoded 5' primer and a J-beta primer mix. A single record per CDR3 protein comes from TCRdb applying MiXCR to the 5' RACE reads. Seen here are about 1.5 million distinct CDR3 sequences, about 42% observed once, and the top ten hold under 5%. These data are taken from a study of blood T cells in healthy people across ages. Germline values: CDR1 DFQATT, CDR2 SNEGSKA (reference sequence). V was clipped by 6 bases and J by 11 bases; unmatched bases: 13. The CDR3 length is 13 residues.

The TCR sequence derives from a woman between 18 and 30 years old in good health. What was sequenced was blood. The chain combines TRBV20-1 with TRBJ1-1, with 9 bases aligning to TRBD1. The CDR3 coding sequence is TGCAGTGCGATCCGGGACAGGGCCCGTGGGGCTTTCTTT. Its translation: CSAIRDRARGAFF.